The rows below give T cell receptor beta chains drawn from one sample of a study of radiotherapy plus CTLA-4 blockade in lung cancer. TCRdb's copy holds only in-frame clones and misses some; the assay was immunoSEQ multiplex PCR. Altogether 35,000 to 45,000 clones are present, 72% being singletons, with the ten largest covering approximately 11%. The source material was peripheral blood, sampled from a patient treated with radiotherapy plus ipilimumab. Receptors originate from a human donor with non-small cell lung cancer who had stable disease on radiotherapy plus ipilimumab. Both conserved end residues are part of each CDR3. Each record gives: D gene, V gene, clone size, J gene, CDR3 DNA, CDR3 protein. A D gene is named only where the DNA matches it firmly. Clone size is stated in some rows and not others, as once, few, many or a class when expanded.

D gene: .; V gene: TRBV4-2; clone size: few; J gene: TRBJ1-6; CDR3 DNA: TGTGCCAGCAGCCAAGATCCGGGAGTAACTTCACCCCTCCACTTT; CDR3 protein: CASSQDPGVTSPLHF
D gene: .; V gene: TRBV6-6; clone size: few; J gene: TRBJ1-6; CDR3 DNA: TGTGCCAGCATAGGACTAATTAATTCACCCCTCCACTTT; CDR3 protein: CASIGLINSPLHF
D gene: TRBD1; V gene: TRBV29-1; clone size: .; J gene: TRBJ1-1; CDR3 DNA: TGCAGCGTTTTACAACTTACAGGGGGCTCTACTGAAGCTTTCTTT; CDR3 protein: CSVLQLTGGSTEAFF
D gene: .; V gene: TRBV30; clone size: .; J gene: TRBJ1-6; CDR3 DNA: TGTGCCTGGGGTCCGATTCACTTCAATTCACCCCTCCACTTT; CDR3 protein: CAWGPIHFNSPLHF
D gene: TRBD2; V gene: TRBV13; clone size: few; J gene: TRBJ2-5; CDR3 DNA: TGTGCCAGCAGGCTAGCGGGGGGTCATGCGACCCAGTACTTC; CDR3 protein: CASRLAGGHATQYF
D gene: TRBD1; V gene: TRBV19; clone size: few; J gene: TRBJ2-1; CDR3 DNA: TGTGCCAGTAGCCCCTCCGGGGACAGGTCCTACAATGAGCAGTTCTTC; CDR3 protein: CASSPSGDRSYNEQFF
D gene: .; V gene: TRBV2; clone size: .; J gene: TRBJ1-1; CDR3 DNA: TGTGCCAGCAACAGGGTCTGGAACACTGAAGCTTTCTTT; CDR3 protein: CASNRVWNTEAFF
D gene: TRBD1; V gene: TRBV7-9; clone size: .; J gene: TRBJ1-6; CDR3 DNA: TGTGCCAGCAGCTCCTCCGGGACAGGGCGGGAGCCCCTCCACTTT; CDR3 protein: CASSSSGTGREPLHF
D gene: .; V gene: TRBV11-2; clone size: few; J gene: TRBJ2-1; CDR3 DNA: TGTGCCAGCAGCTTAGGAGGAAGGGGCGACAATGATGAGCAGTTCTTC; CDR3 protein: CASSLGGRGDNDEQFF
D gene: .; V gene: TRBV18; clone size: once; J gene: TRBJ1-2; CDR3 DNA: TGTGCCAGCTCACCCGAAACAAACCGTTTCTATGGCTACACCTTC; CDR3 protein: CASSPETNRFYGYTF
D gene: .; V gene: TRBV5-5; clone size: .; J gene: TRBJ2-7; CDR3 DNA: TGTGCCAGCAGCTTGTCTGGGTCAGGGTCCTACGAGCAGTACTTC; CDR3 protein: CASSLSGSGSYEQYF
D gene: .; V gene: TRBV19; clone size: .; J gene: TRBJ1-1; CDR3 DNA: TGTGCCAGTAGTATAGTCCCCGACACTGAAGCTTTCTTT; CDR3 protein: CASSIVPDTEAFF
D gene: TRBD2; V gene: TRBV5-4; clone size: once; J gene: TRBJ2-5; CDR3 DNA: TGTGCCAGCAGCGCGGGGGGAACCCAAGAGACCCAGTACTTC; CDR3 protein: CASSAGGTQETQYF
D gene: .; V gene: TRBV7-9; clone size: few; J gene: TRBJ2-3; CDR3 DNA: TGTGCCAGCAGCTTGAGGGAGACAGATACGCAGTATTTT; CDR3 protein: CASSLRETDTQYF
D gene: .; V gene: TRBV6-1; clone size: few; J gene: TRBJ2-5; CDR3 DNA: TGTGCCAGCAGTGAAACGGGCAGGGGTTCCGAGACCCAGTACTTC; CDR3 protein: CASSETGRGSETQYF
D gene: TRBD2; V gene: TRBV7-9; clone size: .; J gene: TRBJ2-1; CDR3 DNA: TGTGCCAGCAGCTCCCGCTGGGGGCTAGCGGGGGACGGTGAGCAGTTCTTC; CDR3 protein: CASSSRWGLAGDGEQFF
D gene: .; V gene: TRBV28; clone size: many; J gene: TRBJ1-5; CDR3 DNA: TGTGCCAGCAGTTTTACGGGGAGGCAAAATCAGCCCCAGCATTTT; CDR3 protein: CASSFTGRQNQPQHF
D gene: .; V gene: TRBV29-1; clone size: .; J gene: TRBJ1-1; CDR3 DNA: TGCAGCGTTGGAAAAAGTGGGGCGGTGAACACTGAAGCTTTCTTT; CDR3 protein: CSVGKSGAVNTEAFF
D gene: .; V gene: TRBV6-5; clone size: .; J gene: TRBJ2-5; CDR3 DNA: TGTGCCAGCAGAAGCGACAGTCTCCAAGAGACCCAGTACTTC; CDR3 protein: CASRSDSLQETQYF
D gene: .; V gene: TRBV11-2; clone size: .; J gene: TRBJ1-4; CDR3 DNA: TGTGCCAGCAGCTCAGGGGCCAGAGCTAATGAAAAACTGTTTTTT; CDR3 protein: CASSSGARANEKLFF
D gene: TRBD1; V gene: TRBV5-4; clone size: .; J gene: TRBJ2-7; CDR3 DNA: TGTGCCAGCAGCACGCTGGGACAGGGGATCCGCGAGCAGTACTTC; CDR3 protein: CASSTLGQGIREQYF
D gene: .; V gene: TRBV4-1; clone size: once; J gene: TRBJ1-1; CDR3 DNA: TGCGCCAGCAGCCAAGATGGGGGGGGCGGGACTGAAGCTTTCTTT; CDR3 protein: CASSQDGGGGTEAFF
D gene: TRBD1; V gene: TRBV30; clone size: .; J gene: TRBJ1-2; CDR3 DNA: TGTGCCTCCCTACGGACGCAGGGGGCTATCTATGGCTACACCTTC; CDR3 protein: CASLRTQGAIYGYTF
D gene: TRBD1; V gene: TRBV29-1; clone size: few; J gene: TRBJ1-4; CDR3 DNA: TGCAGCGTTGAGGGCAGGGGGGAGGAAAAACTGTTTTTT; CDR3 protein: CSVEGRGEEKLFF
D gene: TRBD1; V gene: TRBV4-2; clone size: .; J gene: TRBJ2-1; CDR3 DNA: TGTGCCAGCAGCCAAGTTACAGGGGAATTGAATGAGCAGTTCTTC; CDR3 protein: CASSQVTGELNEQFF
D gene: TRBD1; V gene: TRBV19; clone size: .; J gene: TRBJ2-6; CDR3 DNA: TGTGCCAGTAGTATAGCCACAGGGGGCGAGGGCTATTCTGGGGCCAACGTCCTGACTTTC; CDR3 protein: CASSIATGGEGYSGANVLTF
D gene: .; V gene: TRBV7-9; clone size: few; J gene: TRBJ2-2; CDR3 DNA: TGTGCCAGCAGCTTCCATGAGTCGAACACCGGGGAGCTGTTTTTT; CDR3 protein: CASSFHESNTGELFF
D gene: TRBD1; V gene: TRBV2; clone size: .; J gene: TRBJ1-6; CDR3 DNA: TGTGCCGGAACCGGGACAGTTAATTCACCCCTCCACTTT; CDR3 protein: CAGTGTVNSPLHF
D gene: .; V gene: TRBV10-1; clone size: .; J gene: TRBJ1-5; CDR3 DNA: TGCGCCAGCAGTGAGATTCCAGGGCAGCCCCAGCATTTT; CDR3 protein: CASSEIPGQPQHF
D gene: .; V gene: TRBV6-6; clone size: few; J gene: TRBJ2-2; CDR3 DNA: TGTGCCAGCTGCGGGACGGTGAACACCGGGGAGCTGTTTTTT; CDR3 protein: CASCGTVNTGELFF
D gene: .; V gene: TRBV19; clone size: .; J gene: TRBJ1-5; CDR3 DNA: TGTGCCAGTAGAAATAGGGGAAGGGGTCAGCCCCAGCATTTT; CDR3 protein: CASRNRGRGQPQHF
D gene: TRBD2; V gene: TRBV7-2; clone size: .; J gene: TRBJ2-5; CDR3 DNA: TGTGCCAGCAGCTTAATTTGGGGGGGGCAAGAGACCCAGTACTTC; CDR3 protein: CASSLIWGGQETQYF
D gene: TRBD1; V gene: TRBV6-6; clone size: .; J gene: TRBJ2-7; CDR3 DNA: TGTGCCAGCAGTTACCAGACAGGGTTCTACGAGCAGTACTTC; CDR3 protein: CASSYQTGFYEQYF
D gene: TRBD1; V gene: TRBV18; clone size: once; J gene: TRBJ1-1; CDR3 DNA: TGTGCCGGCGCCCCGGGACAGATAAACACTGAAGCTTTCTTT; CDR3 protein: CAGAPGQINTEAFF
D gene: .; V gene: TRBV6-1; clone size: .; J gene: TRBJ1-3; CDR3 DNA: TGTGCCAGCAGTCAACAGGTCGGAAACACCATATATTTT; CDR3 protein: CASSQQVGNTIYF
D gene: TRBD2; V gene: TRBV7-9; clone size: .; J gene: TRBJ2-1; CDR3 DNA: TGTGCCAGCAGCTTTTTTGAAGGGACTAGCGCGCGAGGTGAGCAGTTCTTC; CDR3 protein: CASSFFEGTSARGEQFF
D gene: TRBD1; V gene: TRBV19; clone size: .; J gene: TRBJ2-5; CDR3 DNA: TGTGCCAGTAAAATGGGACAGGGTGTGGAGACCCAGTACTTC; CDR3 protein: CASKMGQGVETQYF
D gene: TRBD1; V gene: TRBV7-8; clone size: .; J gene: TRBJ1-3; CDR3 DNA: TGTGCCAGCAGCTTGACAGGGGGCTCTGGAAACACCATATATTTT; CDR3 protein: CASSLTGGSGNTIYF
D gene: TRBD1; V gene: TRBV6-1; clone size: .; J gene: TRBJ1-1; CDR3 DNA: TGTGCCAGTACCCGGGACAGGGTAGGTACTGAAGCTTTCTTT; CDR3 protein: CASTRDRVGTEAFF
D gene: .; V gene: TRBV5-4; clone size: .; J gene: TRBJ1-2; CDR3 DNA: TGTGCCAGCAGCTTGGATCGGGGATACTATGGCTACACCTTC; CDR3 protein: CASSLDRGYYGYTF
D gene: TRBD2; V gene: TRBV7-9; clone size: .; J gene: TRBJ2-5; CDR3 DNA: TGTGCCAGCAGCTTAGCCGGCGGGGGTGAGACCCAGTACTTC; CDR3 protein: CASSLAGGGETQYF
D gene: .; V gene: TRBV5-1; clone size: .; J gene: TRBJ2-5; CDR3 DNA: TGCGCCAGCAGCGGAGGGTACCAAGAGACCCAGTACTTC; CDR3 protein: CASSGGYQETQYF
D gene: TRBD2; V gene: TRBV6-1; clone size: .; J gene: TRBJ2-3; CDR3 DNA: TGTGCCAGCACGGGTAGCGGGGGCACAGATACGCAGTATTTT; CDR3 protein: CASTGSGGTDTQYF
D gene: TRBD1; V gene: TRBV4-3; clone size: .; J gene: TRBJ1-1; CDR3 DNA: TGCGCCAGCAGCCGGACAGGGCGGGGAAACACTGAAGCTTTCTTT; CDR3 protein: CASSRTGRGNTEAFF
D gene: .; V gene: TRBV11-3; clone size: few; J gene: TRBJ2-7; CDR3 DNA: TGTGCCAGCAGCCACTCCTACGAGCAGTACTTC; CDR3 protein: CASSHSYEQYF
D gene: .; V gene: TRBV6-1; clone size: few; J gene: TRBJ1-2; CDR3 DNA: TGTGCCAGCGAGGAGTATTTTCGATATGGCTACACCTTC; CDR3 protein: CASEEYFRYGYTF
D gene: .; V gene: TRBV5-6; clone size: .; J gene: TRBJ2-1; CDR3 DNA: TGTGCCAGCAGCTTGCTCGGTTCGGGGATGGATGAGCAGTTCTTC; CDR3 protein: CASSLLGSGMDEQFF